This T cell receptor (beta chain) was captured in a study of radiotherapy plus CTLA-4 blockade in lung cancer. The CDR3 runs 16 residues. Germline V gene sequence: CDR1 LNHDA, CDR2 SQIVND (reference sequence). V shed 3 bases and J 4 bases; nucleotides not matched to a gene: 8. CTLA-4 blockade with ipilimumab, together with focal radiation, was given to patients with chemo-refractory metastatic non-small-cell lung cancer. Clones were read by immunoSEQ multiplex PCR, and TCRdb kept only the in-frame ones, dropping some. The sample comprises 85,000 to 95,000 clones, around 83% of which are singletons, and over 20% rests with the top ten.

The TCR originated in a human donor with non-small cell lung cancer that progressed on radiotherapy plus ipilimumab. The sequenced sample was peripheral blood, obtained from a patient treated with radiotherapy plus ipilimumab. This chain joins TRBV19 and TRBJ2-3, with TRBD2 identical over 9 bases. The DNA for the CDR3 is TGTGCCAGTAGTATGGGAGCGGGAGGAGTACCAGATACGCAGTATTTT. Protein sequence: CASSMGAGGVPDTQYF.